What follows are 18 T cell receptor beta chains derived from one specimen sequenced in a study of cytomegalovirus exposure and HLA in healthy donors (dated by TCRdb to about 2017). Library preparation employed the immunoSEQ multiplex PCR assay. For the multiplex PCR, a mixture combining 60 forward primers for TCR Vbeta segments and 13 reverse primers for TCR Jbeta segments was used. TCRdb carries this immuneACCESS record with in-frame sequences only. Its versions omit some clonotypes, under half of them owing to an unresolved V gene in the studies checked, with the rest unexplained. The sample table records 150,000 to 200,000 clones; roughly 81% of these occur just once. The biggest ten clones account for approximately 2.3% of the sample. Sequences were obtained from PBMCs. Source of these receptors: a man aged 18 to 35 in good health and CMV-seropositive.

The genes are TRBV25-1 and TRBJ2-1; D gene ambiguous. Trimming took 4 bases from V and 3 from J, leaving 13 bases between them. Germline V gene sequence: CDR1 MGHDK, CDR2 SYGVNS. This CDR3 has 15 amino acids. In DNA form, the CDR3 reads TGTGCCAGCAGTGGTACAGCTCTCGACTACAATGAGCAGTTCTTC. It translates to CASSGTALDYNEQFF.

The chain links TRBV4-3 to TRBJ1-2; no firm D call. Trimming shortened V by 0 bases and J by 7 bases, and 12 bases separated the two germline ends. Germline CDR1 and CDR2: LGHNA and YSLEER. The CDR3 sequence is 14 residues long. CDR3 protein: CASSQDWPGSGYTF. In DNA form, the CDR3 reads TGCGCCAGCAGCCAAGATTGGCCCGGGAGTGGCTACACCTTC.

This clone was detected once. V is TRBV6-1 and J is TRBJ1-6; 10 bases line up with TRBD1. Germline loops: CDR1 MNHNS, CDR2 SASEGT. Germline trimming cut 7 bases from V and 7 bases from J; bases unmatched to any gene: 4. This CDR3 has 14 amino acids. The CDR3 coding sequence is TGTGCCAGCACCGAGACAGGGGGCAATTCACCCCTCCACTTT. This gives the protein CASTETGGNSPLHF.

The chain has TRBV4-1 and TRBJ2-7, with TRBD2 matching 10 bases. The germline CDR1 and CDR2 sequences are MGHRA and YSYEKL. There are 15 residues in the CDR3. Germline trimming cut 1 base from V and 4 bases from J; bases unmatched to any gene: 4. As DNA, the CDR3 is TGCGCCAGCAGCCAAGCCTTAGCGGGGGGTTACGAGCAGTACTTC. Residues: CASSQALAGGYEQYF.

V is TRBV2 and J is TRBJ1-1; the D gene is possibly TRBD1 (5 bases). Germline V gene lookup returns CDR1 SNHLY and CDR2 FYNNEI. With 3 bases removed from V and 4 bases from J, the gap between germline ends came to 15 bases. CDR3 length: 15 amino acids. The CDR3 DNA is TGTGCCAGCAGTGATGAAGGGGTCGGTCTCACTGAAGCTTTCTTT. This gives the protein CASSDEGVGLTEAFF.

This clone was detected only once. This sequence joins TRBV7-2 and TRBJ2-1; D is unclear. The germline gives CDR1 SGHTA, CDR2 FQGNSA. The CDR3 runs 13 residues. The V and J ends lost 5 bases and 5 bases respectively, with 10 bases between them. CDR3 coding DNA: TGTGCCAGCAGCCAAACAATCGACAATGAGCAGTTCTTC. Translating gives CASSQTIDNEQFF.

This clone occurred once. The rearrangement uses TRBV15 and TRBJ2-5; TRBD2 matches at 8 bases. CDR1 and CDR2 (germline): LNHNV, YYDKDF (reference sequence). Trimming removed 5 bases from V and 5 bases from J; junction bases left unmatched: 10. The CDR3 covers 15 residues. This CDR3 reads CATSPLRGGRETQYF. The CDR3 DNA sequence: TGTGCCACCAGCCCCTTACGGGGGGGCAGGGAGACCCAGTACTTC.

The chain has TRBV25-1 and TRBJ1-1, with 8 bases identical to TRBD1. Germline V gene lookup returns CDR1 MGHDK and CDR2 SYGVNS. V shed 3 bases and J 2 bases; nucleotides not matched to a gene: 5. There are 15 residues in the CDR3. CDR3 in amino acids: CASSEGQVDNTEAFF. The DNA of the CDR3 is TGTGCCAGCAGTGAGGGACAGGTCGATAACACTGAAGCTTTCTTT. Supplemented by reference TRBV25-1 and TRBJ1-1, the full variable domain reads EADIYQTPRYLVIGTGKKITLECSQTMGHDKMYWYQQDPGMELHLIHYSYGVNSTEKGDLSSESTVSRIRTEHFPLTLESARPSHTSQYLCASSEGQVDNTEAFFGQGTRLTVV.

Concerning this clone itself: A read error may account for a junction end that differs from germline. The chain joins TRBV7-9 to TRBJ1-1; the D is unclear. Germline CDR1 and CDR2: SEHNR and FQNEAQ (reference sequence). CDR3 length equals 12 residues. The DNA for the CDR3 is TGTTCCAGCAGCCCCCGTTCAGCTGAAGCTTTCTTT. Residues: CSSSPRSAEAFF. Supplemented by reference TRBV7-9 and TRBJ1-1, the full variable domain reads DTGVSQNPRHKITKRGQNVTFRCDPISEHNRLYWYRQTLGQGPEFLTYFQNEAQLEKSRLLSDRFSAERPKGSFSTLEIQRTEQGDSAMYLCSSSPRSAEAFFGQGTRLTVV.

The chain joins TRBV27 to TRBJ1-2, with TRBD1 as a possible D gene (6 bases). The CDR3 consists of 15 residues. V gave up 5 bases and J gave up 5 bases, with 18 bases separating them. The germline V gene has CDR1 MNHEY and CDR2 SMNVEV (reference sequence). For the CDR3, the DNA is TGTGCCAGCAGTCCCTCCTCGACAGGAGAATATGGCTACACCTTC. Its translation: CASSPSSTGEYGYTF.

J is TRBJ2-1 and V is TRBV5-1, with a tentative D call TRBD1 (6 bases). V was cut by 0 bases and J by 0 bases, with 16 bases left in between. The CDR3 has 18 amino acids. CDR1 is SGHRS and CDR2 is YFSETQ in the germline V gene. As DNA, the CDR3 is TGCGCCAGCAGCTTGGAAGGGGGTAATTATAACTCCTACAATGAGCAGTTCTTC. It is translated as CASSLEGGNYNSYNEQFF.

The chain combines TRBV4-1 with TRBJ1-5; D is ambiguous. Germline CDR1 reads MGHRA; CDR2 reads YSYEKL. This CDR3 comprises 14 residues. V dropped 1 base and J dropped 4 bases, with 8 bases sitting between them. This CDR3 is CASSQGQDNQPQHF. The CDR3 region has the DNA TGCGCCAGCAGCCAAGGGCAGGATAATCAGCCCCAGCATTTT.

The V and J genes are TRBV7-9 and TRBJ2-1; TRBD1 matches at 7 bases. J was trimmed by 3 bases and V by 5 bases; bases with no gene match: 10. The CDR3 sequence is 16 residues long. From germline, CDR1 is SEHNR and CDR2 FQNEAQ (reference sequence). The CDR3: CASSPPTGISYNEQFF. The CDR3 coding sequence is TGTGCCAGCAGCCCTCCGACAGGGATAAGCTACAATGAGCAGTTCTTC.

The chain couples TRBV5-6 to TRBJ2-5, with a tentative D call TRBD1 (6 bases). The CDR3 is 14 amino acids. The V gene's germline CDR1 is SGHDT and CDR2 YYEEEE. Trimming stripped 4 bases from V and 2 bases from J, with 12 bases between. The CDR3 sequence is CASSLGQLQETQYF. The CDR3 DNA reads TGTGCCAGCAGCCTTGGACAGTTACAAGAGACCCAGTACTTC.

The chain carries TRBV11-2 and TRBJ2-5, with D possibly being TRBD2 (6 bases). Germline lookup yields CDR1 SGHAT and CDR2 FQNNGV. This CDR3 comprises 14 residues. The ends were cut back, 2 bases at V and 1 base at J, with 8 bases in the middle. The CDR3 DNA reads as TGTGCCAGCAGCTTATGGGGACTCCAAGAGACCCAGTACTTC. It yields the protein CASSLWGLQETQYF.

The CDR3 region is CASSVVRDRGSNQPQHF. CDR3 bases: TGTGCCAGCAGCGTAGTCAGGGACAGGGGCAGCAATCAGCCCCAGCATTTT. This chain connects TRBV9 to TRBJ1-5; 10 bases line up with TRBD1. In germline, CDR1 is SGDLS, CDR2 YYNGEE. CDR3 length: 17 residues. V shed 0 bases and J 1 base; nucleotides not matched to a gene: 4.

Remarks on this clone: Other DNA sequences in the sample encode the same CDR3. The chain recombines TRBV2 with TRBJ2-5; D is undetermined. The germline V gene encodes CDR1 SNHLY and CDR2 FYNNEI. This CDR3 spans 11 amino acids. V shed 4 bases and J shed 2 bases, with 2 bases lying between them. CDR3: CASSVQETQYF. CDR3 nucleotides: TGTGCCAGCAGTGTACAAGAGACCCAGTACTTC. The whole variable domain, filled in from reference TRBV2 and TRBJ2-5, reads EPEVTQTPSHQVTQMGQEVILRCVPISNHLYFYWYRQILGQKVEFLVSFYNNEISEKSEIFDDQFSVERPDGSNFTLKIRSTKLEDSAMYFCASSVQETQYFGPGTRLLVL.

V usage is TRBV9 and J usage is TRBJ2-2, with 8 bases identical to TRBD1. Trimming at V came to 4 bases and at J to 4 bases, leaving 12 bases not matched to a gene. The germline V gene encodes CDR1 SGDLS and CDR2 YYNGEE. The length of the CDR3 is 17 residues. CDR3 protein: CASSPSLLGTGTGELFF. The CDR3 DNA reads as TGTGCCAGCAGCCCATCTCTGCTTGGGACAGGCACCGGGGAGCTGTTTTTT.